This TCR beta chain was recorded in a study of response to subunit inactivated influenza vaccine. Study outcomes and limitations: A suggestion made by the authors is that each seasonal influenza vaccination recruits few new T cells.

This clonotype was counted a few times. Its antigen is undetermined. TCRdb reprocessed the RT-PCR reads with MiXCR, giving one entry per CDR3 protein. The table shows approximately 680,000 distinct CDR3 sequences, with 15% to 19% occurring only once. The CDR3 has 16 amino acids. Unmatched junction bases numbered 2, after V lost 1 base and J lost 0 bases. CDR1 and CDR2 (germline): DFQATT, SNEGSKA (reference sequence). The gene calls are TRBV20-1 and TRBJ2-3, with 12 bases that match TRBD1. The starting material was PBMCs from blood, obtained approximately 13 days after vaccination. The TCR originated in a man in his fifties who received an inactivated influenza vaccine. CDR3 coding DNA: TGCAGTGCTAGAGGGGGGACAGGGGGCAGCACAGATACGCAGTATTTT. This codes for CSARGGTGGSTDTQYF.